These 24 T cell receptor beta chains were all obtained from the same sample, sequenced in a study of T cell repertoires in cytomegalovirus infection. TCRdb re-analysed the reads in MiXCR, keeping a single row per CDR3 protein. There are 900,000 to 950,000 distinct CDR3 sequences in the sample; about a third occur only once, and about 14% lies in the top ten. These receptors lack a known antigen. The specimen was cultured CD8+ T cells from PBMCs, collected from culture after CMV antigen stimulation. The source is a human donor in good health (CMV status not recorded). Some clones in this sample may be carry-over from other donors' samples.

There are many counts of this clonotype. The CDR3 protein is CASSLPSRALGETQYF. The CDR3 nucleotides are TGTGCCAGCAGCTTACCGTCCCGGGCCCTAGGCGAGACCCAGTACTTC. The chain carries TRBV7-8 and TRBJ2-5; unclear D gene. The CDR3 totals 16 residues. V lost 2 bases, J lost 5 bases, and 18 bases lay in between. The germline V gene has CDR1 SGHVS and CDR2 FQNEAQ.

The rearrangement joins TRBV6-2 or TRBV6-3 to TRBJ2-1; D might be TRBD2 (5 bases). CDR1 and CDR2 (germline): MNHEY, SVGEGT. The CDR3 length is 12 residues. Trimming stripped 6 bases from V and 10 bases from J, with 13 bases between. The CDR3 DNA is TGTGCCAGCAGAGAGGGAGTTTGGGAGCAGTTCTTC. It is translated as CASREGVWEQFF.

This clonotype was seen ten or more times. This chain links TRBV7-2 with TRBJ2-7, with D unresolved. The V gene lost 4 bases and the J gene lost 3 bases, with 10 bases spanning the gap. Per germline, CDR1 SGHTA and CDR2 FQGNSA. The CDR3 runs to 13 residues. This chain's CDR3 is CASSSAPGYEQYV. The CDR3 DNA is TGTGCCAGCAGCTCCGCCCCAGGCTACGAGCAGTACGTC.

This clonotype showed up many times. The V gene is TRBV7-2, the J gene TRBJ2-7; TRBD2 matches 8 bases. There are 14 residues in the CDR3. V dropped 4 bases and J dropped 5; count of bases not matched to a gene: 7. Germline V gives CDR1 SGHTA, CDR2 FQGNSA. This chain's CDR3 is CASSYGGALNEQYV. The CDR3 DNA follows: TGTGCCAGCAGCTACGGGGGGGCATTGAACGAGCAGTACGTC.

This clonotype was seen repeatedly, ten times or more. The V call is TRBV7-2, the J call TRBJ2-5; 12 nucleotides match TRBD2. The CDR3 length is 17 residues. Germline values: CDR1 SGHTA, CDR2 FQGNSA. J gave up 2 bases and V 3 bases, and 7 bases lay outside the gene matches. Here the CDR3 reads CASSFRLAGVLQETQYF. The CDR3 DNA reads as TGTGCCAGCAGCTTTAGACTAGCGGGGGTCCTGCAAGAGACCCAGTACTTC.

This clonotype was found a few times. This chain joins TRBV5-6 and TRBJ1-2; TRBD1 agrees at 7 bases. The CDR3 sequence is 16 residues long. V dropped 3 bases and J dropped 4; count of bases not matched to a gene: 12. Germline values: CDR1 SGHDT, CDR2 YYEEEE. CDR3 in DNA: TGTGCCAGCAGCTCAGAAGGGGGCGCGATATCCTATGGCTACACCTTC. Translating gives CASSSEGGAISYGYTF. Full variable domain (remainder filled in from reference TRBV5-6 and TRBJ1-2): DAGVTQSPTHLIKTRGQQVTLRCSPKSGHDTVSWYQQALGQGPQFIFQYYEEEERQRGNFPDRFSGHQFPNYSSELNVNALLLGDSALYLCASSSEGGAISYGYTFGSGTRLTVV.

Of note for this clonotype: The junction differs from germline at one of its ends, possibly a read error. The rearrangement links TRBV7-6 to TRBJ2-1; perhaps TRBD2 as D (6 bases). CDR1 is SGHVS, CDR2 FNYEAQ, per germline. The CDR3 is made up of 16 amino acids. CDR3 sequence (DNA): TGTGCTAGCAGCCCGTGGGAGGAATGGACGAACAATGAGCAGTTCTTC. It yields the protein CASSPWEEWTNNEQFF.

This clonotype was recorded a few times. As DNA, the CDR3 is TGTGCCATCCTGAGGGCCGGGACAGGGTTCCGCGAGACGAACACCGGGGAGCTGTTTTTT. It is translated as CAILRAGTGFRETNTGELFF. The rearrangement uses TRBV10-3 and TRBJ2-2; 9 nucleotides line up with TRBD1. V trimming: 8 bases; J trimming: 0 bases; junction bases outside the gene matches: 19. This CDR3 region has 20 residues. Germline values: CDR1 ENHRY, CDR2 SYGVKD.

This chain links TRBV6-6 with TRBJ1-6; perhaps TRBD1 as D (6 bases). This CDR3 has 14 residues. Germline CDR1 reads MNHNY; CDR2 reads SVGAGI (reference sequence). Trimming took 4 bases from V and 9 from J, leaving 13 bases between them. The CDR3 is CASSLQGYGSPLHF. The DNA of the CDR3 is TGTGCCAGCAGTTTACAGGGATACGGTTCACCCCTCCACTTT.

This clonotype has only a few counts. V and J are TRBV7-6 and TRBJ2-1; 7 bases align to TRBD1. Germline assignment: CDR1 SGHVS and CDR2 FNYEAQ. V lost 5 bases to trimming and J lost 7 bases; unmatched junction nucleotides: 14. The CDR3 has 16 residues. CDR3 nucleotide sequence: TGTGCCAGCAGCCCATCCGTTCAGGGGGTGTGGAATGAGCAGTTCTTC. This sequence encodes CASSPSVQGVWNEQFF. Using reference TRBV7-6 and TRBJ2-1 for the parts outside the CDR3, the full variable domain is GAGVSQSPRYKVTKRGQDVALRCDPISGHVSLYWYRQALGQGPEFLTYFNYEAQQDKSGLPNDRFSAERPEGSISTLTIQRTEQRDSAMYRCASSPSVQGVWNEQFFGPGTRLTVL.

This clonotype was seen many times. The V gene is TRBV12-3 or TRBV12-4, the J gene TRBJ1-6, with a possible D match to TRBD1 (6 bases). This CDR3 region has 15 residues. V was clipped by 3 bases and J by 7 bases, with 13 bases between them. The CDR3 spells CASSFGTRRNSPLHF. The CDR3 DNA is TGTGCCAGCAGTTTCGGGACAAGAAGGAATTCACCCCTCCACTTT.

The CDR3 DNA follows: TGCGCCAGCAGCCAAGATCCCGGCCACTACGAGCAGTACGTC. Its protein is CASSQDPGHYEQYV. The chain is built from TRBV4-1 and TRBJ2-7; D unresolved. Germline lookup yields CDR1 MGHRA and CDR2 YSYEKL. The CDR3 has 14 residues. V was shortened by 0 bases and J by 3 bases, with 9 bases between the two germline ends.

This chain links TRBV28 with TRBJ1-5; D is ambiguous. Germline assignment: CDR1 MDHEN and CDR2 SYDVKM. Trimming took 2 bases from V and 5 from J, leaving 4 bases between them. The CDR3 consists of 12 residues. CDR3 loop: CASSLNHQPQHF. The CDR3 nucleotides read TGTGCCAGCAGTTTAAACCATCAGCCCCAGCATTTT. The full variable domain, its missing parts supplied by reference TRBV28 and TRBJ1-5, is DVKVTQSSRYLVKRTGEKVFLECVQDMDHENMFWYRQDPGLGLRLIYFSYDVKMKEKGDIPEGYSVSREKKERFSLILESASTNQTSMYLCASSLNHQPQHFGDGTRLSIL.

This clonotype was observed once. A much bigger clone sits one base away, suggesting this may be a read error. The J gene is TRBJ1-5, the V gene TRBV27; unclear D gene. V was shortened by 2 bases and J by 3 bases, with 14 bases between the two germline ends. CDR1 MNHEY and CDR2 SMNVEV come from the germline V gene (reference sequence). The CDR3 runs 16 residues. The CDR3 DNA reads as TGTGCCAGCAGTTTAGGCCCGATTCTGACCAATCAGCCCCAGCATTTT. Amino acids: CASSLGPILTNQPQHF.

The CDR3 DNA follows: TGTGCCAGCAGCTTGGCCGTCGAACGGGGGGGCGGAGAGACCCAGTACTTC. Protein product: CASSLAVERGGGETQYF. The genes are TRBV5-6 and TRBJ2-5; 8 bases match TRBD2. V gave up 0 bases and J gave up 4 bases; unmatched junction bases: 11. Germline-derived CDR1 and CDR2 are SGHDT and YYEEEE. This CDR3 spans 17 amino acids.

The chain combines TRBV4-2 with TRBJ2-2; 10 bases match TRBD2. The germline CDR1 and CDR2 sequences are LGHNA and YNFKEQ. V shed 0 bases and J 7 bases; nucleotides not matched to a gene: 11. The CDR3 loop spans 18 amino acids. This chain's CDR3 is CASSQDDISGGPIGELFF. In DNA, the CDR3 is TGTGCCAGCAGCCAAGATGACATTAGCGGGGGGCCAATCGGGGAGCTGTTTTTT.

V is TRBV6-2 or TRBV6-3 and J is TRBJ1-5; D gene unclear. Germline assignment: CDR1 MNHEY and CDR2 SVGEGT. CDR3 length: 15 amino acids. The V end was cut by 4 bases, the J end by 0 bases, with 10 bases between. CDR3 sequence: CASSFQQRSNQPQHF. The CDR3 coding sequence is TGTGCCAGCAGTTTCCAACAGCGTAGCAATCAGCCCCAGCATTTT.

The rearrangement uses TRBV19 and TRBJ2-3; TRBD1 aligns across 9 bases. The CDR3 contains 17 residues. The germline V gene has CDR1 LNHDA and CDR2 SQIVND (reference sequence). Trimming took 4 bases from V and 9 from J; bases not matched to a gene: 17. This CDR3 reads CASSTIEQGAHLETQYF. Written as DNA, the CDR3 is TGTGCCAGTAGTACGATTGAACAGGGGGCGCATTTGGAAACGCAGTATTTT.

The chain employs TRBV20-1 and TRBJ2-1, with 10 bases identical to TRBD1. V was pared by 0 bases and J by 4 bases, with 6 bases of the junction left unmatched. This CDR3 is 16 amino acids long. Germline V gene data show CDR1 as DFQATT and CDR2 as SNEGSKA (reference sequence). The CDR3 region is CSARDTDRGRYNEQFF. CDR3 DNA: TGCAGTGCTAGAGATACCGACAGGGGGCGGTACAATGAGCAGTTCTTC.

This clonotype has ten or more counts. The CDR3 reads CASSLGTKELFF. The DNA of the CDR3 is TGTGCCAGCAGCTTAGGGACAAAGGAGCTGTTTTTT. The chain uses TRBV7-9 and TRBJ2-2; possibly TRBD1 for D (5 bases). Germline V lookup: CDR1 SEHNR, CDR2 FQNEAQ (reference sequence). CDR3 length: 12 amino acids. With 1 base removed from V and 10 bases from J, the gap between germline ends came to 7 bases.

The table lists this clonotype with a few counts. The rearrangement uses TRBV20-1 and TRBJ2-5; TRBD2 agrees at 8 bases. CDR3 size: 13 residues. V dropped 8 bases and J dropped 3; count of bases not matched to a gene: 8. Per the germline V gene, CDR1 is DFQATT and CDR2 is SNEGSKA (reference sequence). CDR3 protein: CSSGGADEETQYF. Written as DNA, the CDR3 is TGCAGTTCCGGGGGGGCGGATGAAGAGACCCAGTACTTC.

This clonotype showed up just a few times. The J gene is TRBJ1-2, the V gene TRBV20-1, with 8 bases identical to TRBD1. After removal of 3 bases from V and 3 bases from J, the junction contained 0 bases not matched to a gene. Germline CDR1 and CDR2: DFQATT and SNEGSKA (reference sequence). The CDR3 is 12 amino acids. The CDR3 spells CSARDRDYGYTF. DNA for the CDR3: TGCAGTGCTAGGGACAGGGACTATGGCTACACCTTC.

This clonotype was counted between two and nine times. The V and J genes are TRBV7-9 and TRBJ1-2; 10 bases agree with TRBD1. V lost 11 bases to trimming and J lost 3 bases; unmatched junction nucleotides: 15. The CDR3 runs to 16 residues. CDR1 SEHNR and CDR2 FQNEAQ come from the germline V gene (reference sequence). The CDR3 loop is CAGEGDRGPRDYGYTF. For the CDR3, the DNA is TGTGCCGGGGAGGGGGACAGGGGCCCTAGAGACTATGGCTACACCTTC. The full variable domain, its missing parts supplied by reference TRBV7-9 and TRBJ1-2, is DTGVSQNPRHKITKRGQNVTFRCDPISEHNRLYWYRQTLGQGPEFLTYFQNEAQLEKSRLLSDRFSAERPKGSFSTLEIQRTEQGDSAMYLCAGEGDRGPRDYGYTFGSGTRLTVV.

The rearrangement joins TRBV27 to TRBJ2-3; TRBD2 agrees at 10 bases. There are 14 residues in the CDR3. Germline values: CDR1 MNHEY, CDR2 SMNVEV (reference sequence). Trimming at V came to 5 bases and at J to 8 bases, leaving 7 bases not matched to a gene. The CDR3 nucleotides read TGTGCCAGCAGTCCCGGGACTAGCGTCGGTACGCAGTATTTT. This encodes CASSPGTSVGTQYF.